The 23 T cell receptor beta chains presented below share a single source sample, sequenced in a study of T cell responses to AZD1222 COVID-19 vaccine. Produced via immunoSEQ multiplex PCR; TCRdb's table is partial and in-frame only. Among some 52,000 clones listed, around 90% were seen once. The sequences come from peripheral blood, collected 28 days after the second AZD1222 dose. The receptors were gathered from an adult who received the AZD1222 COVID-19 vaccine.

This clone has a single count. For the CDR3, the DNA is TGTGCCAGCAGCTTGGCCGAACGGGTAAGCTCCTACAATGAGCAGTTCTTC. It specifies CASSLAERVSSYNEQFF. V gene TRBV5-4 combines with J gene TRBJ2-1; D unresolved. CDR3 length: 17 amino acids. Trimming removed 0 bases from V and 0 bases from J, with 13 bases in between. Germline CDR1 SGHNT, CDR2 YYREEE (reference sequence).

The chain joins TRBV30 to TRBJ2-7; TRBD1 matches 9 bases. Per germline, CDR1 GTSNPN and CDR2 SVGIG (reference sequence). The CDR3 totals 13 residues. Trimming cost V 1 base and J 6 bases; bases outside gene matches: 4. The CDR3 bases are TGTGCCTGGAGTGGCCAGACAGGGGGCGAGCAGTACTTC. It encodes CAWSGQTGGEQYF.

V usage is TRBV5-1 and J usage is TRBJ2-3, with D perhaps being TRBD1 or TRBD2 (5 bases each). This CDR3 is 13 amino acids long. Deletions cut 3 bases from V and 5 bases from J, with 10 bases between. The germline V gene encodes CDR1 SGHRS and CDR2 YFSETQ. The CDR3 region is CASSSGPKDTQYF. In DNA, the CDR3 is TGCGCCAGCAGCTCGGGGCCTAAAGATACGCAGTATTTT.

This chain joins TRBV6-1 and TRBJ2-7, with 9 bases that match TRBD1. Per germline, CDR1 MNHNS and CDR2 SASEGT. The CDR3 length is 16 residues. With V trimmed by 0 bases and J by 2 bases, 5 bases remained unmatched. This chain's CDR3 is CASSEAPGQGPYEQYF. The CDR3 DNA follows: TGTGCCAGCAGTGAAGCCCCGGGACAGGGCCCCTACGAGCAGTACTTC.

CDR3 nucleotide sequence: TGTGCCATCATCTATAGCGGGGCCCGCACCGGGGAGCTGTTTTTT. This codes for CAIIYSGARTGELFF. The V and J genes are TRBV10-3 and TRBJ2-2; 8 bases line up with TRBD2. From germline, CDR1 is ENHRY and CDR2 SYGVKD. This CDR3 region has 15 residues. The V gene end was trimmed by 7 bases and the J gene end by 4 bases; junction bases not matched to a gene: 8.

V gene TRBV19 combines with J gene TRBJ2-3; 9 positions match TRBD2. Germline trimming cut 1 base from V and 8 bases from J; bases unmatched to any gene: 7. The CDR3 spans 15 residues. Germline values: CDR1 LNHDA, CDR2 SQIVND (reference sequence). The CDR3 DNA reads TGTGCCAGTAGTATAGGCGGGAGGGAGGCCGCTACGCAGTATTTT. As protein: CASSIGGREAATQYF. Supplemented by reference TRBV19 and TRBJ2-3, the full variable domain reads DGGITQSPKYLFRKEGQNVTLSCEQNLNHDAMYWYRQDPGQGLRLIYYSQIVNDFQKGDIAEGYSVSREKKESFPLTVTSAQKNPTAFYLCASSIGGREAATQYFGPGTRLTVL.

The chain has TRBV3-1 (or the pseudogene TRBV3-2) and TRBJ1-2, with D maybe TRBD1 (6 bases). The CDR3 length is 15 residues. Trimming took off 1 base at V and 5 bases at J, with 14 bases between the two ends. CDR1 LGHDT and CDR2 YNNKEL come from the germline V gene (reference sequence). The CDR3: CASSQVPRGAYGYTF. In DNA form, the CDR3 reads TGTGCCAGCAGCCAAGTCCCGAGGGGGGCGTATGGCTACACCTTC.

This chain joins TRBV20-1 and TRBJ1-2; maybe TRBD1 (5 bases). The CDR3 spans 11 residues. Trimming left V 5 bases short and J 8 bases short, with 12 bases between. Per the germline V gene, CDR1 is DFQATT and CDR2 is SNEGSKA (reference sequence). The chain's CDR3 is CSAVRDLGYTF. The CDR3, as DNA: TGCAGTGCTGTCCGGGACTTGGGCTACACCTTC.

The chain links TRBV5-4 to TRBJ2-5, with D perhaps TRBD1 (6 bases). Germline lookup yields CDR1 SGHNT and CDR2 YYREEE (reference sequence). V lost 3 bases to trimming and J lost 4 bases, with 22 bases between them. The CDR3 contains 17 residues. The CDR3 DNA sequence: TGTGCCAGCAGCTCCCCTCAGGGCGACAGGCGGCGAGAGACCCAGTACTTC. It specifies CASSSPQGDRRRETQYF. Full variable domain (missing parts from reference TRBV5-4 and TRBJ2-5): ETGVTQSPTHLIKTRGQQVTLRCSSQSGHNTVSWYQQALGQGPQFIFQYYREEENGRGNFPPRFSGLQFPNYSSELNVNALELDDSALYLCASSSPQGDRRRETQYFGPGTRLLVL.

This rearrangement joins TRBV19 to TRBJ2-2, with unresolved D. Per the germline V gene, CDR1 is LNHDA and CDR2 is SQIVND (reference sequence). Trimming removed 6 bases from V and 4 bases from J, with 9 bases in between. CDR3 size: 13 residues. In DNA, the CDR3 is TGTGCCAGTAGGCCCCAAGGCACCGGGGAGCTGTTTTTT. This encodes CASRPQGTGELFF.

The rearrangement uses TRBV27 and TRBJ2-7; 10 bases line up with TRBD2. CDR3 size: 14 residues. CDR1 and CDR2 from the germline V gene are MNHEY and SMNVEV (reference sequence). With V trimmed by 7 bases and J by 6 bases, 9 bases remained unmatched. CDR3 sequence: CASTPLAGAGEQYF. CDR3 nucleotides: TGTGCCAGCACCCCGCTAGCGGGAGCGGGCGAGCAGTACTTC.

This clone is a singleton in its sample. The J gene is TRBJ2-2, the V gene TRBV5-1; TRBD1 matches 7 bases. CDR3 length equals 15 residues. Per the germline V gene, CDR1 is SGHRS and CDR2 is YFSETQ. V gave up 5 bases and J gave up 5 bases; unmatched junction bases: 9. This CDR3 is CASSFGMTGTGELFF. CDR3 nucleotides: TGCGCCAGCAGTTTCGGAATGACAGGGACCGGGGAGCTGTTTTTT.

The CDR3 loop is CASSINGAGPYEQYF. The CDR3 nucleotides are TGTGCCAGTAGTATAAACGGGGCCGGGCCCTACGAGCAGTACTTC. J is TRBJ2-7 and V is TRBV19; the D call may be TRBD1 or TRBD2 (5 bases each). Per the germline V gene, CDR1 is LNHDA and CDR2 is SQIVND (reference sequence). The CDR3 loop spans 15 amino acids. V was pared by 2 bases and J by 2 bases, with 13 bases between.

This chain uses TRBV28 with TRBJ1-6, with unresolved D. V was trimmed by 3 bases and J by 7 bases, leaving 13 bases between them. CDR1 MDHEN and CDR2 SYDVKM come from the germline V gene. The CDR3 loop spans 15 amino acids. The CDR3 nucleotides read TGTGCCAGCAGTTTTATACTGGGTGGGAATTCACCCCTCCACTTT. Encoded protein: CASSFILGGNSPLHF.

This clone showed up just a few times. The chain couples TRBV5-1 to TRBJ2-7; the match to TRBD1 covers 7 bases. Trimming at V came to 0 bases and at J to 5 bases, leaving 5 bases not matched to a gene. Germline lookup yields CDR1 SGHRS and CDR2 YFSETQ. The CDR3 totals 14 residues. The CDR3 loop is CASSLGQGEDEQYF. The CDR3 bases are TGCGCCAGCAGCTTGGGACAGGGTGAGGACGAGCAGTACTTC.

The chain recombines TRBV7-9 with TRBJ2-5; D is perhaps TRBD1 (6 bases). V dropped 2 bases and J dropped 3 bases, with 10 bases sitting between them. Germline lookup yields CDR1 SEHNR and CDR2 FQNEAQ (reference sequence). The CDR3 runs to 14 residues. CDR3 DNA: TGTGCCAGCAGCTTAATCCCAGGGGAAGAGACCCAGTACTTC. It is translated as CASSLIPGEETQYF.

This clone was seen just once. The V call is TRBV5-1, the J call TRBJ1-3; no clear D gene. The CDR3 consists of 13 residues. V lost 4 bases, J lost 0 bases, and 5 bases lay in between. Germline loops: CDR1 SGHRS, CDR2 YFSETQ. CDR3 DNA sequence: TGCGCCAGCAGCCCTGTCTCTGGAAACACCATATATTTT. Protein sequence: CASSPVSGNTIYF.

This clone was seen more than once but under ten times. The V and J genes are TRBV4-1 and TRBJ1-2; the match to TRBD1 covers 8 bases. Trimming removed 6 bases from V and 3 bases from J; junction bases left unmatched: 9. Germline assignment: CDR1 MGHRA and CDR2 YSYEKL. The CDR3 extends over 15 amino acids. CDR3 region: CASSPAGGPDYGYTF. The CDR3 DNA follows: TGCGCCAGCAGTCCCGCAGGGGGCCCTGACTATGGCTACACCTTC.

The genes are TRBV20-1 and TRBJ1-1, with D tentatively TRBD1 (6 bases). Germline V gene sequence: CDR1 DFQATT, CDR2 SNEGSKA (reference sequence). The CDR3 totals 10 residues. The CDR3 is CSDSRGEAFF. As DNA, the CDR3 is TGCAGCGACTCGAGGGGGGAAGCTTTCTTT.

The CDR3 DNA sequence: TGTGCCAGCAGGCTCTCGGGAACCGGGGAGCTGTTTTTT. It is translated as CASRLSGTGELFF. The chain couples TRBV11-3 to TRBJ2-2; a possible D gene is TRBD2 (5 bases). CDR3 size: 13 residues. V was cut by 6 bases and J by 5 bases, with 10 bases left in between. Germline CDR1 SGHNT, CDR2 YENEEA.

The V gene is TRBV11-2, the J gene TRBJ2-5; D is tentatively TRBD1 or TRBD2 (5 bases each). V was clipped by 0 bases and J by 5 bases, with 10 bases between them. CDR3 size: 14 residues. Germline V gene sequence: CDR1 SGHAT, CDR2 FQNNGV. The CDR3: CASSLDGGWETQYF. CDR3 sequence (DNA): TGTGCCAGCAGCTTAGATGGGGGTTGGGAGACCCAGTACTTC.

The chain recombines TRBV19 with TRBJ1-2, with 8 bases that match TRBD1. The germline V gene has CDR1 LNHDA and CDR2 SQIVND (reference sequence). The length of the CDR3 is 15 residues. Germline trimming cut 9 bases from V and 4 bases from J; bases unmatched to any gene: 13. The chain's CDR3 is CASLTRTGLFYGYTF. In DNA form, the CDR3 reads TGTGCCAGCCTCACCCGGACAGGGCTGTTCTATGGCTACACCTTC.

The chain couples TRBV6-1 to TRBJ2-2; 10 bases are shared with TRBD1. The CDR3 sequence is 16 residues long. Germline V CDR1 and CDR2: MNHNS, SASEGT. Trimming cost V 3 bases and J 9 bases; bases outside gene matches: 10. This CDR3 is CASSEPGGTGVRELFF. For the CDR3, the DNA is TGTGCCAGCAGTGAGCCCGGGGGGACAGGGGTTCGGGAGCTGTTTTTT.